The 5 T cell receptor beta chains given below trace back to one sample, sequenced in a study of cytomegalovirus exposure and HLA in healthy donors (dated by TCRdb to 2016 to 2017). The library was prepared using the immunoSEQ multiplex PCR assay. The multiplex PCR relied on a mix of 60 forward primers for TCR Vbeta segments and 13 reverse primers for TCR Jbeta segments. TCRdb retrieved this table from immuneACCESS and kept in-frame rearrangements only. Not all clones are present; in checked studies, unresolved V genes account for under half, and no reason is known for the remainder. Across this sample there are roughly 110,000 clones, with around four fifths seen only once. Jointly, the top ten make up about 8% of the sample. Sequenced: PBMCs. The receptors shown here come from a man aged 25-45 years in good health and CMV-seronegative.

The chain recombines TRBV6-5 with TRBJ1-2, with TRBD1 matching over 7 bases. CDR3 length: 14 amino acids. Per germline, CDR1 MNHEY and CDR2 SVGAGI. J was trimmed by 4 bases and V by 5 bases; bases with no gene match: 7. CDR3 DNA: TGTGCCAGCAGTGCCAGGGGGAACGGCTATGGCTACACCTTC. It encodes CASSARGNGYGYTF.

In this sample, this clone turned up a few times. The chain has TRBV5-4 and TRBJ2-3; 10 bases line up with TRBD2. V gave up 1 base and J gave up 4 bases; unmatched junction bases: 9. The CDR3 consists of 17 residues. CDR1 is SGHNT and CDR2 is YYREEE in the germline V gene (reference sequence). As DNA, the CDR3 is TGTGCCAGCAGCTTGAGTCCCAGCGGGGGGGCCTCAGATACGCAGTATTTT. Protein product: CASSLSPSGGASDTQYF.

The chain is built from TRBV5-1 and TRBJ2-5, with 9 bases identical to TRBD2. The CDR3 is made up of 15 amino acids. Germline-derived CDR1 and CDR2 are SGHRS and YFSETQ. J lost 1 base, V lost 3 bases, and 4 bases had no gene match. The CDR3 coding sequence is TGCGCCAGCAGCTCCAGCGGGAGGACCCAAGAGACCCAGTACTTC. Translation: CASSSSGRTQETQYF.

The rearrangement links TRBV6-1 to TRBJ2-5; possible D gene TRBD2, 6 bases. Deletions cut 7 bases from V and 4 bases from J, with 19 bases between. CDR1 is MNHNS and CDR2 is SASEGT in the germline V gene. The CDR3 sequence is 15 residues long. The DNA for the CDR3 is TGTGCCAGCACCCAGAGCGTAGAGGGAGGAGAGACCCAGTACTTC. Translated, it gives CASTQSVEGGETQYF.

V usage is TRBV2 and J usage is TRBJ2-3, with TRBD1 matching over 11 bases. The trim removed 2 bases at V and 14 bases at J, leaving 3 bases unmatched. From germline, CDR1 is SNHLY and CDR2 FYNNEI. There are 12 residues in the CDR3. The CDR3: CASSEQGQGVYF. In DNA, the CDR3 is TGTGCCAGCAGTGAACAGGGACAGGGGGTGTATTTT.